A single T cell receptor (beta chain) is shown here with its context. The data were produced by immunoSEQ multiplex PCR, yet TCRdb's version contains in-frame clones alone and is incomplete. The repertoire includes fewer than 150,000 clones, less than 85% of them detected once, and about 5.8% sits in the top ten. Looked up from germline, CDR1 is SGHAT and CDR2 is FQNNGV. This CDR3 is built from 13 residues. Trimming removed 5 bases at V and 3 bases at J, with 8 bases between. This entry comes from a study of blood T cell repertoires in COVID-19. This receptor was identified in a human donor in a cohort sampled during active COVID-19. V usage is TRBV11-2 and J usage is TRBJ1-3; D ambiguous. Sequencing was carried out using peripheral blood. CDR3 DNA: TGTGCCAGCAGCCGCGTGGTTGGAAACACCATATATTTT. Amino acid sequence: CASSRVVGNTIYF. The complete variable domain, with remaining parts taken from reference TRBV11-2 and TRBJ1-3, reads EAGVAQSPRYKIIEKRQSVAFWCNPISGHATLYWYQQILGQGPKLLIQFQNNGVVDDSQLPKDRFSAERLKGVDSTLKIQPAKLEDSAVYLCASSRVVGNTIYFGEGSWLTVV.